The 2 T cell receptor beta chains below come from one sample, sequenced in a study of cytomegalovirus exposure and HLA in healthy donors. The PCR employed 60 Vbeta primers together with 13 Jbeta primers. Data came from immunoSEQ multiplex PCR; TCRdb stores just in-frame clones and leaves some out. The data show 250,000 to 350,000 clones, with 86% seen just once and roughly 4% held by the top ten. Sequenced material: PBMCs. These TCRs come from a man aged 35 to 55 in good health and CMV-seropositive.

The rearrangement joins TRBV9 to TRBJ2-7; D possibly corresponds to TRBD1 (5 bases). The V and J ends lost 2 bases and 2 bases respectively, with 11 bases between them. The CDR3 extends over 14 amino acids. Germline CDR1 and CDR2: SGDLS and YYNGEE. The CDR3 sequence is CASSVQQAPYEQYF. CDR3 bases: TGTGCCAGCAGCGTGCAACAGGCCCCCTACGAGCAGTACTTC. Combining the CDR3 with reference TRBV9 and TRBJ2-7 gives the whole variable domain DSGVTQTPKHLITATGQRVTLRCSPRSGDLSVYWYQQSLDQGLQFLIQYYNGEERAKGNILERFSAQQFPDLHSELNLSSLELGDSALYFCASSVQQAPYEQYFGPGTRLTVT.

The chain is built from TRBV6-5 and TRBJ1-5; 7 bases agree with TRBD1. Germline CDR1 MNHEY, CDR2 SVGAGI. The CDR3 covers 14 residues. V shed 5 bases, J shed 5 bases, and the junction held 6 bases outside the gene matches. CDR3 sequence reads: CASSQQGIYQPQHF. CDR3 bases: TGTGCCAGCAGTCAACAGGGGATCTATCAGCCCCAGCATTTT.